This TCR beta chain was obtained from a study of cytomegalovirus exposure and HLA in healthy donors. PCR employed 60 Vbeta and 13 Jbeta primers. Some clones are missing from TCRdb's copy, which holds only in-frame ones; the method was immunoSEQ multiplex PCR. The sample shows 150,000 to 200,000 clones, roughly four fifths of them seen only once. Whole-study findings and limits: The study carried out a later analysis of TCR beta sequences. It associated approximately 17,000 of them with specific HLA alleles at a false discovery rate of 0.05.

This clone came up a few times. Its target is not known. What was sequenced was PBMCs. The receptor comes from a woman aged 50 to 60 in good health and CMV-seropositive.

The CDR3 bases are TGTGCCATCAGTGCTCCTAGCGGGGGGGCCAACAATGAGCAGTTCTTC. This sequence encodes CAISAPSGGANNEQFF. The genes are TRBV10-3 and TRBJ2-1; 12 bases fit TRBD2. The CDR3 loop spans 16 amino acids. With V trimmed by 4 bases and J by 5 bases, 6 bases remained unmatched. CDR1 is ENHRY and CDR2 is SYGVKD in the germline V gene.